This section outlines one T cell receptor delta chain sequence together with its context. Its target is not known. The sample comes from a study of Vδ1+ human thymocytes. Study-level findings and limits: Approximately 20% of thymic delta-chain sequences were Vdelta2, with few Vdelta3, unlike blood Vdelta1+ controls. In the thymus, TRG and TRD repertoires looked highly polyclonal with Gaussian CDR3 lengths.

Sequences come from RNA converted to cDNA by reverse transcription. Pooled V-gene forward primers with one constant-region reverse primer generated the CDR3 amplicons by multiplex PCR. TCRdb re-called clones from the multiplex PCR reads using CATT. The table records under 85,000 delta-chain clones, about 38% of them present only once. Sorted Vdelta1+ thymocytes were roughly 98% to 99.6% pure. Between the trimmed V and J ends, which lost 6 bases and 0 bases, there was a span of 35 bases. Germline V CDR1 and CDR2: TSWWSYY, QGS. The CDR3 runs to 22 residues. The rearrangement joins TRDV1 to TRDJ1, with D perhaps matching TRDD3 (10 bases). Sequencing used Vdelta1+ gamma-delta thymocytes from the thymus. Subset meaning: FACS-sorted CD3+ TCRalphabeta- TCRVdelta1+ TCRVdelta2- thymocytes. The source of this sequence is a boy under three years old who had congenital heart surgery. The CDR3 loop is CALGPSYLYWGIPKRYTDKLIF. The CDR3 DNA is TGTGCTCTTGGACCTTCCTACTTGTACTGGGGGATCCCGAAAAGGTACACCGATAAACTCATCTTT.